These T cell receptor beta chains were read from a single sample in a study of human T cells and chemical hapten exposure. TCRdb processed the RACE reads anew with MiXCR; each CDR3 protein has one entry. Here the sample spans roughly 53,000 distinct CDR3 sequences, approximately 9.9% being singletons. The starting material was whole blood, obtained in connection with sensitization to the hapten diphenylcyclopropenone (DPC). All receptors derive from a woman between 35 and 50 years old with alopecia areata. Some clones in this sample may be carry-over from other donors' samples. Both conserved end residues are part of each CDR3. The D gene is left open where the match is weak. Expanded clones are given a class, and other clones once, few, many or no size at all.

cdr3_length | j_call | clone_size | v_call | d_call | cdr3_nt | cdr3_aa
15 | TRBJ1-4 | few | TRBV5-6 | . | TGTGCCAGCAGTCAAACCGGGTCAACTAATGAAAAACTGTTTTTT | CASSQTGSTNEKLFF
13 | TRBJ1-5 | few | TRBV6-2/TRBV6-3 | . | TGTGCCAGCAGTTACCAGGAGGGACAGCCCCAGCATTTT | CASSYQEGQPQHF
15 | TRBJ2-5 | . | TRBV2 | . | TGTGCCAGCAGTTCCCAGGAATCCTCGGGGGAGACCCAGTACTTC | CASSSQESSGETQYF
13 | TRBJ2-6 | . | TRBV29-1 | . | TGCAGCGTTTGGGGGGCCGGGGCCAACGTCCTGACTTTC | CSVWGAGANVLTF
14 | TRBJ1-2 | many | TRBV4-3 | . | TGCGCCAGCAGCCACAAGGACCATAACTATGGCTACACCTTC | CASSHKDHNYGYTF
14 | TRBJ1-4 | few | TRBV18 | TRBD1 | TGTGCCAGCTCACCAGGGACAGGGAATGAAAAACTGTTTTTT | CASSPGTGNEKLFF
13 | TRBJ1-4 | few | TRBV18 | . | TGTGCCAGCTCACCAGGGGAGGGTGAAAAACTGTTTTTT | CASSPGEGEKLFF
14 | TRBJ2-1 | many | TRBV5-1 | . | TGCGCCAGCAGCTTGGTTCCAGGGTCGGATGAGCAGTTCTTC | CASSLVPGSDEQFF
16 | TRBJ2-4 | . | TRBV13 | TRBD2 | TGTGCCAGCAGCTTCGCTAGCGGGGGGAACAAAAACATTCAGTACTTC | CASSFASGGNKNIQYF
13 | TRBJ1-5 | . | TRBV6-1 | . | TGTGCCAGCAGTGAGCTACCCAGGCAGCCCCAGCATTTT | CASSELPRQPQHF
14 | TRBJ1-5 | many | TRBV19 | . | TGTGCCAGTAGTACCGCGGATTCCAATCAGCCCCAGCATTTT | CASSTADSNQPQHF
11 | TRBJ1-2 | many | TRBV20-1 | . | TGCAGTGCTAGAGAGGGGAACGGCTACACCTTC | CSAREGNGYTF
15 | TRBJ1-6 | . | TRBV25-1 | . | TGTGCCAGCAGTGGATGGGCAGGGAAGAATTCACCCCTCCACTTT | CASSGWAGKNSPLHF
10 | TRBJ1-1 | few | TRBV29-1 | . | TGCAGCGTCCTGACGCCTGAAGCTTTCTTT | CSVLTPEAFF
12 | TRBJ2-7 | few | TRBV3-1 | . | TGTGCCAGCAGCCTCCGGGACAACGGGCAGTACTTC | CASSLRDNGQYF
19 | TRBJ1-2 | many | TRBV11-2 | . | TGTGCCAGCAGCTTAGATCAGGGTAGGACACTTCGTGGTAACTATGGCTACACCTTC | CASSLDQGRTLRGNYGYTF
16 | TRBJ1-3 | . | TRBV2 | . | TGTGCCAGCAGTGCGGAGGGAAACCTCTCTGGAAACACCATATATTTT | CASSAEGNLSGNTIYF
15 | TRBJ1-1 | . | TRBV5-1 | TRBD1 | TGCGCCAGCAGCTTGGAACAGGGGCTGAGCACTGAAGCTTTCTTT | CASSLEQGLSTEAFF
13 | TRBJ2-1 | few | TRBV29-1 | . | TGCAGCGTTGAAGACGAGGGGCCCAGGGATCTGTTCTTC | CSVEDEGPRDLFF
12 | TRBJ2-3 | many | TRBV28 | . | TGTGCCAGCACCCCAGGGACAGATACGCAGTATTTT | CASTPGTDTQYF
14 | TRBJ1-4 | few | TRBV6-6 | . | TGTGCCAGCAGCCTTGGGGGCTATAATGAAAAACTGTTTTTT | CASSLGGYNEKLFF
16 | TRBJ1-5 | . | TRBV4-1 | . | TGCGCCAGCAGCCAAGTTCGCGGACAGAGAAATCAGCCCCAGCATTTT | CASSQVRGQRNQPQHF
14 | TRBJ2-5 | . | TRBV10-3 | TRBD1 | TGTGCCATCAGTGACAGGGGGTCCCAAGAGACCCAGTACTTC | CAISDRGSQETQYF
15 | TRBJ2-7 | many | TRBV20-1 | TRBD1 | TGCAGTGCTAGGACCGGACAGGGTGATTCCCAGGAGCAGTACTTC | CSARTGQGDSQEQYF
15 | TRBJ2-5 | few | TRBV29-1 | TRBD2 | TGCAGCGTCGCCGGGACTAGCGGGGGGCATGAGACCCAGTACTTC | CSVAGTSGGHETQYF
14 | TRBJ2-3 | many | TRBV5-6 | TRBD2 | TGTGCCAGCAGCCGGACTAGCGTTGGAGATACGCAGTATTTT | CASSRTSVGDTQYF
15 | TRBJ2-7 | few | TRBV5-1 | TRBD1 | TGCGCCAGCAGGCGAGGGGGACAGGGGGCCTACGAGCAGTACTTC | CASRRGGQGAYEQYF
17 | TRBJ2-3 | few | TRBV2 | TRBD2 | TGTGCCAGCCTCTACCTTCCCGGGACTAGCGGAACAGATACGCAGTATTTT | CASLYLPGTSGTDTQYF
16 | TRBJ2-1 | . | TRBV12-5 | TRBD2 | TGTGCTAGTGGTTTGGTACTCTCTAGCGGGGTGGATGAGCAGTTCTTC | CASGLVLSSGVDEQFF
15 | TRBJ2-7 | . | TRBV12-3/TRBV12-4 | . | TGTGCCAGCAGACCCCGGGACCCCTCGGGCTACGAGCAGTACTTC | CASRPRDPSGYEQYF
12 | TRBJ2-7 | few | TRBV28 | . | TGTGCCAGCTCGAGGGACTCCGACGAGCAGTACTTC | CASSRDSDEQYF
15 | TRBJ2-1 | . | TRBV12-3/TRBV12-4 | . | TGTGCCAGCAGTTTGTACCGGAGCTCCTACAATGAGCAGTTCTTC | CASSLYRSSYNEQFF
11 | TRBJ1-1 | . | TRBV29-1 | . | TGCAGCGTTGAGCGCCCGGATGGGGCTTTCTTT | CSVERPDGAFF
14 | TRBJ1-6 | many | TRBV18 | TRBD1 | TGTGCCAGCTCCCAGGACAGGGAGAATTCACCCCTCCACTTT | CASSQDRENSPLHF
12 | TRBJ2-3 | . | TRBV20-1 | . | TGCAGTGCTAGAGATCAAACTAGCAAGCAGTATTTT | CSARDQTSKQYF